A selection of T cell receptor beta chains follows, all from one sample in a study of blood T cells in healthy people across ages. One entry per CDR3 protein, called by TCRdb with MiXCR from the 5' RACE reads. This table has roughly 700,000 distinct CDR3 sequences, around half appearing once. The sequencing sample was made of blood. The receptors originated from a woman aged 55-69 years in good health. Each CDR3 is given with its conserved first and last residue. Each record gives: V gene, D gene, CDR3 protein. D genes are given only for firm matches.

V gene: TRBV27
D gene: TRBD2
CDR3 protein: CASSLRWEGRETQYF

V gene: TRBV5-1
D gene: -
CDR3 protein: CASSLPLQAGYEQYF

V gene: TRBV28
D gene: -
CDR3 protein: CASGTYRESNYDYTF

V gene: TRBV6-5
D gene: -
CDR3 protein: CASSRSQQGIYGYTF

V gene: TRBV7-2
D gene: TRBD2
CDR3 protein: CASSLAWRAGGAYEQYF

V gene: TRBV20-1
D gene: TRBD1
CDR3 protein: CSAPAQGVVVMLYGDTQYF

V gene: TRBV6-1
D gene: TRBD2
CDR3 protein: CASSGRLAGAGARDEQFF

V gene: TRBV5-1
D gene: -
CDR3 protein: CASSLHTAIGESPLHF

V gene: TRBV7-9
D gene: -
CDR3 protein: CASSLSGNDQETQYF

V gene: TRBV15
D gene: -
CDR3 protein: CATSDQGSGDTQYF

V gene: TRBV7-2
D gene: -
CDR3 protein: CASSLPGGQRQFF

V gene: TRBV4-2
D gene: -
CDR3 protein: CASRETSSHEQFF

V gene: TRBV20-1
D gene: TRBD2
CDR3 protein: CSARDPRGLDHEQYF

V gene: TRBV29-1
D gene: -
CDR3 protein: CSVVVEGIDQPQHF

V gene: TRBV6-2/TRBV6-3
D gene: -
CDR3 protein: CASSYSGGGLYEQYF

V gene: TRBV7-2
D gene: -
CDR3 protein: CASSLVPQTASYEQYF

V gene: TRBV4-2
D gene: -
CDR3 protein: CASSQVQEGDTQYF

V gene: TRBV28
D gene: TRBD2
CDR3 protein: CASSTDLAGKAGKTQYF

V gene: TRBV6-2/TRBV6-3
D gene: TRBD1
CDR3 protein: CASRPLGQGAVYEQYF

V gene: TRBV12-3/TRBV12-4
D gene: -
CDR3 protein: CASSLGKGERGHEQFF

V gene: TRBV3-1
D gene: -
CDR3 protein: CASSQVSDSPNTEAFF

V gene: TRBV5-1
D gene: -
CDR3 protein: CASRVEGGRGEKLFF

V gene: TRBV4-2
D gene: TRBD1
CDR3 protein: CASSLKGPGGSNSPFHF

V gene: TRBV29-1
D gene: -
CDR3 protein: CGVGGGSYEQYF

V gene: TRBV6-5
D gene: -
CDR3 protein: CASTKGGADTQYF

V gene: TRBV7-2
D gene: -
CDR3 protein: CASSLRAGASNEQFF

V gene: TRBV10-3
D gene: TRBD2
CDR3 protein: CATASGTSGYEQYF

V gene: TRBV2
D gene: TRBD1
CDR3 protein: CASRETRGQIYGYTF

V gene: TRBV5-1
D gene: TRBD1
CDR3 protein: CASSWMRQGTYEQYF

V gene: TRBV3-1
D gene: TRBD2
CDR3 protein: CASSQGGIGAEQYF

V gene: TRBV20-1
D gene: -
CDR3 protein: CSASSAPVGDTQYF

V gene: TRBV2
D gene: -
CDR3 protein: CASSDNSYSYEQYF

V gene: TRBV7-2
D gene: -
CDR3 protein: CASSASTYEQYF

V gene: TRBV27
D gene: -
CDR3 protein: CASSEKGGLGGKLFF

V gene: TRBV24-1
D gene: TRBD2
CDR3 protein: CATMASGNYNEQFF

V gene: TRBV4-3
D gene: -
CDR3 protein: CASSQGAAADTQYF

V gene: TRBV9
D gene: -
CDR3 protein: CASSVAGERYEQYF

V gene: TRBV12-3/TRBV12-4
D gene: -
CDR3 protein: CASSSYLTGANVLTF

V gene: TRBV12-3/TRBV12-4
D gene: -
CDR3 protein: CASSPDENNEQFF

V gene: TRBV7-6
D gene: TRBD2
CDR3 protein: CASSPRLAGGYEQFF

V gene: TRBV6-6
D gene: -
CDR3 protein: CASSDQQGPEQYF

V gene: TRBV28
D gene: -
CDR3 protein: CASSVLGEETQYF

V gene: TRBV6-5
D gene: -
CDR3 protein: CASSPRQGTNSEQFF

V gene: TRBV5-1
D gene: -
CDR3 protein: CASSLMAVIGLNNEQYF

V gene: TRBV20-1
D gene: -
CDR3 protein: CSARAPRDSYEQYF

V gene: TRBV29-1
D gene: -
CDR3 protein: CSVAPDIPSYEQYF

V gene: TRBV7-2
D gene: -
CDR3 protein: CASSFPQRGRTAYEQYF

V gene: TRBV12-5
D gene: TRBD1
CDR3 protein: CASGLGQGGELFF

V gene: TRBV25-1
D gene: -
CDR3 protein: CASSVGSGEKLFF

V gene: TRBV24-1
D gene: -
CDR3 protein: CATSDPAYGYTF

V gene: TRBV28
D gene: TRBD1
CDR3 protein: CASSSPGNSPGQGGRGYGYTF

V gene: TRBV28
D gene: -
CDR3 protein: CASSLWASGTYEQYF

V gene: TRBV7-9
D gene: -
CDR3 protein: CATVNRAGFGNTQYF

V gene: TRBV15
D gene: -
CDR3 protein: CATRAEGVSNQPQHF